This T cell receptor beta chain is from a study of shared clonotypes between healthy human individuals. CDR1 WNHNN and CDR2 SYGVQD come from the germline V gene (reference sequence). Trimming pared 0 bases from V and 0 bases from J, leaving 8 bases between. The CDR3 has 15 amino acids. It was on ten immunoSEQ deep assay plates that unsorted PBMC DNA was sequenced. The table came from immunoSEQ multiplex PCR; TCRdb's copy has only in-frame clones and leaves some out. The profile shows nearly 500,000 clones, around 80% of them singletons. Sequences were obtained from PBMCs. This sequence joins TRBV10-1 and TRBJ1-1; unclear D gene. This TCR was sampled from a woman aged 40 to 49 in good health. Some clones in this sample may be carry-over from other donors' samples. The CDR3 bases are TGCGCCAGCAGTGAGTCGACAAGGGTGAACACTGAAGCTTTCTTT. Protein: CASSESTRVNTEAFF.